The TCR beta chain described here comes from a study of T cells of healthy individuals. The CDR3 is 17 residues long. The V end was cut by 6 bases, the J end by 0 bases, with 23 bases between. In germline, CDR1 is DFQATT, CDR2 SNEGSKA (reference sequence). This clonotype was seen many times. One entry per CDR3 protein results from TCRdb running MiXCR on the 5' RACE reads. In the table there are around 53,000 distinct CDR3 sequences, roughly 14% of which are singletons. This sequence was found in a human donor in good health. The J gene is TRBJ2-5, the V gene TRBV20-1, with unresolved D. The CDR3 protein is CSAQLRPFLRYQETQYF. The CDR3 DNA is TGCAGTGCCCAACTACGACCGTTCCTGAGGTACCAAGAGACCCAGTACTTC.